This TCR beta chain was identified in a study of T cell repertoires in cytomegalovirus infection. Study in general: Both CMV infection and a matching HLA type were indicated by public TCR beta signatures. Study-level results: HLA-C-restricted TCR beta clonotypes specific for CMV led the ex vivo response. The cumulative frequency of public TCR beta families identified carriers of CMV plus the relevant HLA.

TCRdb analysed the reads with MiXCR anew, one entry per CDR3 protein. The table lists about 310,000 distinct CDR3 sequences, 15% to 20% of them singletons. Germline CDR1 MNHEY, CDR2 SVGEGT. Trimming stripped 0 bases from V and 8 bases from J, with 5 bases between. This CDR3 has 12 residues. About this clonotype: What it recognizes is unknown.

This clonotype was obtained from a human donor in good health (CMV status not recorded). Some clones in this sample may be carry-over from other donors' samples. V gene TRBV6-2 or TRBV6-3 combines with J gene TRBJ2-1; possibly TRBD2 for D (5 bases). Sequenced sample: PBMCs. The CDR3 DNA follows: TGTGCCAGCAGTTACTCGAGGGATGAGCAGTTCTTC. As protein: CASSYSRDEQFF.